The rows below give T cell receptor beta chains drawn from one sample of a study of CD8 T cells in ankylosing spondylitis. TCRdb fed the 5' RACE reads into MiXCR, producing one record per CDR3 protein. The data contain fewer than 250,000 distinct CDR3 sequences, roughly 24% of them singletons. Sequenced sample: blood, either unsorted or a sorted T cell fraction (not recorded which). The origin of the receptors is a male donor with ankylosing spondylitis or in good health (not recorded which). Both conserved end residues are part of each CDR3. The D gene is left open where the match is weak. Some rows have no size entry. The others give once, few or many, or a class for an expanded clone.

-,TRBV4-1,TRBJ1-3,-,CASSQGEAGNTIYF,TGCGCCAGCAGCCAAGGAGAGGCTGGAAACACCATATATTTT
few,TRBV30,TRBJ1-4,-,CAWSTGGDEKLFF,TGTGCCTGGAGTACGGGGGGTGACGAAAAACTGTTTTTT
many,TRBV4-1,TRBJ2-5,TRBD2,CASSHTLAGEETQYF,TGCGCCAGCAGCCATACGTTAGCGGGAGAGGAGACCCAGTACTTC
many,TRBV7-6,TRBJ2-1,-,CASSLAGVEQFF,TGTGCCAGCAGCTTAGCAGGAGTTGAGCAGTTCTTC
-,TRBV6-1,TRBJ2-5,TRBD2,CASSSKPLAGGLQETQYF,TGTGCCAGCAGCTCCAAACCTTTAGCGGGAGGACTTCAAGAGACCCAGTACTTC
many,TRBV7-9,TRBJ2-5,-,CASSLREAGETQYF,TGTGCCAGCAGCTTACGGGAAGCAGGAGAGACCCAGTACTTC
-,TRBV29-1,TRBJ2-3,TRBD2,CSVDGAGGPTDTQYF,TGCAGCGTTGATGGAGCGGGAGGGCCCACAGATACGCAGTATTTT
few,TRBV29-1,TRBJ2-7,TRBD1,CSVGDSAYEQYF,TGCAGCGTTGGGGACAGCGCCTACGAGCAGTACTTC
many,TRBV24-1,TRBJ2-1,-,CATSDGDEQFF,TGTGCCACCAGTGATGGGGATGAGCAGTTCTTC
-,TRBV29-1,TRBJ1-1,TRBD1,CSVVPGQGSNTEAFF,TGCAGCGTCGTCCCGGGACAGGGTTCGAACACTGAAGCTTTCTTT
-,TRBV29-1,TRBJ2-2,-,CSVGSGTGELFF,TGCAGCGTTGGGTCAGGGACCGGGGAGCTGTTTTTT
-,TRBV7-9,TRBJ2-1,TRBD2,CASSLDSTSTEQFF,TGTGCCAGCAGCTTAGACTCGACTAGCACTGAGCAGTTCTTC
-,TRBV7-2,TRBJ1-3,-,CASSLDSAGNTIYF,TGTGCCAGCAGCTTAGATTCCGCTGGAAACACCATATATTTT
many,TRBV24-1,TRBJ2-3,TRBD2,CATAGTSGPTDTQYF,TGTGCCACCGCCGGGACTAGCGGACCGACAGATACGCAGTATTTT
-,TRBV20-1,TRBJ1-1,-,CSASELNTEAFF,TGCAGTGCTAGTGAGTTGAACACTGAAGCTTTCTTT
-,TRBV20-1,TRBJ2-7,-,CSARPNRGLAYEQYF,TGCAGTGCTAGACCTAACCGGGGATTGGCCTACGAGCAGTACTTC
-,TRBV29-1,TRBJ2-5,-,CSVAAGSAKETQYF,TGCAGCGTTGCCGCGGGAAGTGCGAAAGAGACCCAGTACTTC
many,TRBV28,TRBJ2-3,TRBD2,CASSPGGGTSGDTQYF,TGTGCCAGCAGTCCAGGGGGCGGGACTAGCGGAGATACGCAGTATTTT
many,TRBV15,TRBJ1-3,-,CATSRDLRENTIYF,TGTGCCACCAGCAGAGATTTAAGGGAAAACACCATATATTTT
few,TRBV28,TRBJ2-2,TRBD2,CASRTTSVIVKTGELFF,TGTGCCAGCAGAACAACTAGCGTGATCGTTAAGACCGGGGAGCTGTTTTTT
many,TRBV7-3,TRBJ2-3,-,CASSPGGPGDTQYF,TGTGCCAGCAGCCCCGGCGGTCCGGGGGATACGCAGTATTTT
many,TRBV20-1,TRBJ2-3,-,CSARDTEDTQYF,TGCAGTGCTAGAGATACCGAAGATACGCAGTATTTT
many,TRBV5-1,TRBJ2-2,-,CASSLGQNTGELFF,TGCGCCAGCAGCTTGGGGCAGAACACCGGGGAGCTGTTTTTT
many,TRBV27,TRBJ2-2,-,CASRPRTPPTGELFF,TGTGCCAGCAGGCCCCGGACTCCGCCCACCGGGGAGCTGTTTTTT
few,TRBV4-1,TRBJ2-4,-,CASSPTGGVKNIQYF,TGCGCCAGCAGCCCGACAGGAGGTGTAAAAAACATTCAGTACTTC
-,TRBV29-1,TRBJ2-2,-,CSVGINTGELFF,TGCAGCGTTGGAATTAACACCGGGGAGCTGTTTTTT
-,TRBV20-1,TRBJ2-1,-,CSAHLQGRSEQFF,TGCAGTGCTCACTTACAGGGCCGGAGTGAGCAGTTCTTC
-,TRBV4-1,TRBJ2-5,TRBD2,CASSQDSGAGGETQYF,TGCGCCAGCAGCCAAGATTCAGGAGCGGGAGGGGAGACCCAGTACTTC
-,TRBV20-1,TRBJ2-7,TRBD1,CSATTTGGPYEQYF,TGCAGTGCTACGACAACAGGGGGCCCCTACGAGCAGTACTTC
many,TRBV12-3/TRBV12-4,TRBJ1-5,TRBD1,CASSATGGSQPQHF,TGTGCCAGCAGCGCTACAGGGGGCAGTCAGCCCCAGCATTTT
-,TRBV15,TRBJ1-3,-,CATSRDRGRTSGNTIYF,TGTGCCACCAGCAGAGATCGTGGGAGGACCTCTGGAAACACCATATATTTT